These T cell receptor beta chains were read from a single sample in a study of cytomegalovirus exposure and HLA in healthy donors. Profiled with immunoSEQ multiplex PCR; TCRdb holds only in-frame clones, not every one. The sample lists fewer than 150,000 clones, roughly 72% occurring once. Sequencing was carried out using PBMCs. The source is a woman in her thirties or forties in good health and CMV-seropositive. CDR3s leave out the opening cysteine and the closing phenylalanine or tryptophan. The D gene is left open where the match is weak.

d_gene: .; v_gene: TRBV11-3; CDR3aa: ASSLEGGVEQF
d_gene: .; v_gene: TRBV2; CDR3aa: ATDGGTGELF
d_gene: TRBD2; v_gene: TRBV4-2; CDR3aa: ASSRETSAYEQY
d_gene: .; v_gene: TRBV30; CDR3aa: AWSVPRDTYGYT
d_gene: .; v_gene: TRBV6-5; CDR3aa: ASKVLGVYNEQF
d_gene: TRBD2; v_gene: TRBV5-1; CDR3aa: ASSPWTSGGAWGTDTQY
d_gene: .; v_gene: TRBV27; CDR3aa: ASSSVGGHYGYT
d_gene: .; v_gene: TRBV7-6; CDR3aa: ASSSPTGAQY
d_gene: .; v_gene: TRBV7-8; CDR3aa: ASSSRASGHKQY
d_gene: TRBD1; v_gene: TRBV6-5; CDR3aa: ATRQGGNYGYT
d_gene: TRBD1; v_gene: TRBV9; CDR3aa: ASSVEDRDEAF
d_gene: .; v_gene: TRBV7-8; CDR3aa: ASSLPPGEQF
d_gene: .; v_gene: TRBV6-5; CDR3aa: ASRNREGTQH
d_gene: .; v_gene: TRBV5-1; CDR3aa: ASSIPRTGGDTQY
d_gene: TRBD2; v_gene: TRBV9; CDR3aa: ASSVGSGGGGYEQY
d_gene: .; v_gene: TRBV5-1; CDR3aa: ASSLIAQGTGELF
d_gene: .; v_gene: TRBV5-6; CDR3aa: ASSAGPAMNTEAF
d_gene: .; v_gene: TRBV6-5; CDR3aa: ASSSSGMEWETQY
d_gene: .; v_gene: TRBV4-1; CDR3aa: ASSQDNPGVSFHYGYT
d_gene: TRBD2; v_gene: TRBV19; CDR3aa: ASSPQTSGGAGETQY
d_gene: TRBD2; v_gene: TRBV7-6; CDR3aa: ASSFLAGGGSYNEQF
d_gene: .; v_gene: TRBV12-5; CDR3aa: ASGPDSSGANVLT
d_gene: .; v_gene: TRBV5-5; CDR3aa: ASSLTQGRGANTGELF
d_gene: TRBD1; v_gene: TRBV19; CDR3aa: ASSFSPGRGNYGYT
d_gene: .; v_gene: TRBV30; CDR3aa: AWSVISDTQY
d_gene: TRBD1; v_gene: TRBV5-1; CDR3aa: ASSLGQGLGYT
d_gene: .; v_gene: TRBV25-1; CDR3aa: ASNRGTDTQY
d_gene: .; v_gene: TRBV30; CDR3aa: AWRPGTGRGYGYT